This T cell receptor beta chain was obtained from a study of graft-versus-host responses after intestinal transplantation. Background on the study: Uniformly, recipients were administered anti-thymocyte globulin induction with subsequent tacrolimus and steroids for around 3 years.

V lost 6 bases and J lost 6, with 21 bases in between. The CDR3 totals 15 residues. From germline, CDR1 is SQVTM and CDR2 ANQGSEA. Clones were sequenced by immunoSEQ multiplex PCR, and TCRdb holds only the in-frame ones, with some missing. This sample yields around 67,000 clones, of which over 70% are seen a single time; 0.35% to 0.4% belongs to the top ten. Turning to this clone: Its target is unknown.

Study-level points and caveats: GvH clones surfaced in recipient marrow, some emerging earlier in ileum or blood. Allografts of patients with graft-donor T cell macrochimerism showed high graft-versus-host to host-versus-graft clone ratios.

Specimen: unstimulated CD4+ T cells sorted from spleen or lymph node cells, collected before transplant. The clonotype originates from a human donor who was the organ donor for an intestinal transplant. The rearrangement uses TRBV29-1 and TRBJ1-5, with D perhaps TRBD1 (5 bases). The CDR3 DNA reads as TGCAGCGTCCGAGATGGGGGGTTAAGTGCTCAGCCCCAGCATTTT. It codes for CSVRDGGLSAQPQHF.